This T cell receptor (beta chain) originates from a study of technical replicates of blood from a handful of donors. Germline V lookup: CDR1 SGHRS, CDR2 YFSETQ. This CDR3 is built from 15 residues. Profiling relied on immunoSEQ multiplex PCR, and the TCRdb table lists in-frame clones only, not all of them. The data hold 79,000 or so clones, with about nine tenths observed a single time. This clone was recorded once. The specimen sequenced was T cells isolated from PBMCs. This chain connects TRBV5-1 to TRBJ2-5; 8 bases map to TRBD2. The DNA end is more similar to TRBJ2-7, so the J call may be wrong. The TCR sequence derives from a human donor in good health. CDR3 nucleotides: TGCGCCAGCAGCTTGGCGGGGGGGAAGACCTACGAGCAGTACTTC. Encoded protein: CASSLAGGKTYEQYF.